Sequencing of this T cell receptor (beta chain) was carried out in a study of regulatory T cells in long-lasting Graves disease. V gave up 2 bases and J gave up 2 bases, with 22 bases separating them. This CDR3 region has 17 residues. Germline V lookup: CDR1 DFQATT, CDR2 SNEGSKA (reference sequence). This clonotype appeared many times. The time point was: newly diagnosed GD, antithyroid drugs for less than 3 months. The TCR library was made from RNA that had been extracted from PBMCs in TRIzol. CDR3-region Arm-PCR and iRepertoire HTBI primers produced the TCR beta libraries. A single record per CDR3 protein comes from TCRdb applying MiXCR to the multiplex PCR reads. Of over 450,000 distinct CDR3 sequences in the sample, 12% were seen once. These data were also filed under a second study, of T cells in Graves' hyperthyroidism and ophthalmopathy.

This material consisted of peripheral blood mononuclear cells (PBMCs), taken at new diagnosis, from a patient treated with antithyroid drugs. This TCR was recovered from a woman between 25 and 40 years old with Graves disease. The chain recombines TRBV20-1 with TRBJ2-7; D uncertain. CDR3 nucleotide sequence: TGCAGTGCTAGACGTTCCGGACCCCGTAGGGATACCTACGAGCAGTACTTC. Translation: CSARRSGPRRDTYEQYF.